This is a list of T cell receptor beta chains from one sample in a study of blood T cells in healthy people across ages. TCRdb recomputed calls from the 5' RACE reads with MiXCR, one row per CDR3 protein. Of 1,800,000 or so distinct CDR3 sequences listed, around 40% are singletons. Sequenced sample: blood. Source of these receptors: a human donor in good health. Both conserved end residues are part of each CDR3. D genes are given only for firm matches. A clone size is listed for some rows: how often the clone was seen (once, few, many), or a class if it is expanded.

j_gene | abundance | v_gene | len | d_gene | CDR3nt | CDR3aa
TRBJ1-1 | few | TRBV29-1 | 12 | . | TGCAGCGTCTCATCGATGAACACTGAAGCTTTCTTT | CSVSSMNTEAFF
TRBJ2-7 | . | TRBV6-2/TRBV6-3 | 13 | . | TGTGCCAGCAGTTGGCCTGGGGACTACGAGCAGTACTTC | CASSWPGDYEQYF
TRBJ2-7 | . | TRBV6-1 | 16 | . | TGTGCCAGCAGTGAAGCAGCGACAACTAGCTCCTACGAGCAGTACTTC | CASSEAATTSSYEQYF
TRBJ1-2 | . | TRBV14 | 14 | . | TGTGCCAGCAGCCAAGATATAGGGAAGGATGGCTACACCTTC | CASSQDIGKDGYTF
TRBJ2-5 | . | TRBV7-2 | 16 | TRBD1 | TGTGCCAGCAGCTCAAACAGGGGGTCGGAACAAGAGACCCAGTACTTC | CASSSNRGSEQETQYF
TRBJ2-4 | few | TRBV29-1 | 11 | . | TGCAGCGTTGACTATTTAAACATTCAGTACTTC | CSVDYLNIQYF
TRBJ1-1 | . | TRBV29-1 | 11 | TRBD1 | TGCAGCGTTCCACAGGGGTTGGAAGCTTTCTTT | CSVPQGLEAFF
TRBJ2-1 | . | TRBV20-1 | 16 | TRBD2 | TGCAGTGCTAGAGACTTGAGCGGGGGGGCAGAAAATGAGCAGTTCTTC | CSARDLSGGAENEQFF
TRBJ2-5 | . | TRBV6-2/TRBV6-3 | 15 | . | TGTGCCAGCAGTGGATCTACCGGAGATCAAGAGACCCAGTACTTC | CASSGSTGDQETQYF
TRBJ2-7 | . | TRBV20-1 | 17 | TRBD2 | TGCAGTGTTGAGGCCGGGACTAGCGGGGGGGGCTCCTACGAGCAGTACTTC | CSVEAGTSGGGSYEQYF
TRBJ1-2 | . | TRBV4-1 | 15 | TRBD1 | TGCGCCAGCAGCCACCCAGACAGGGCAAACTATGGCTACACCTTC | CASSHPDRANYGYTF
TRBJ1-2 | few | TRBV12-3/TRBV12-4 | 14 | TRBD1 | TGTGCCAGCAGTGGACAGGGCACCATCTATGGCTACACCTTC | CASSGQGTIYGYTF
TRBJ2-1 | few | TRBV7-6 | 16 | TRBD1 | TGTGCCAGCAGCGCTGGGACAGGGGGTTCCTACAATGAGCAGTTCTTC | CASSAGTGGSYNEQFF
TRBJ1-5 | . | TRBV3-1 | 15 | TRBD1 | TGTGCCAGCAGCCAGGGACAGGGCCTTAATCAGCCCCAGCATTTT | CASSQGQGLNQPQHF
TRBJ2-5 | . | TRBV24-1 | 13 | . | TGTGCCACCAAGAAGGGGCCGTTGGAGACCCAGTACTTC | CATKKGPLETQYF
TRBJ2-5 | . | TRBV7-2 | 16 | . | TGTGCCAGCAGCTTATGGCAAAGTGACCGAAAAGAGACCCAGTACTTC | CASSLWQSDRKETQYF
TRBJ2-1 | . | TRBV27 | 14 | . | TGTGCCATCGCCCGATCTACCGGGATCAATGAGCAGTTCTTC | CAIARSTGINEQFF
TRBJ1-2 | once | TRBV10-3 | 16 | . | TGTGCCATCAGTGAGCGTTCGGGCCCCGCTAACTATGGCTACACCTTC | CAISERSGPANYGYTF
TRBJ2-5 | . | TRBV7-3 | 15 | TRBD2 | TGTGCCAGCAGCTTAAGTAGCGGGATGCAAGAGACCCAGTACTTC | CASSLSSGMQETQYF
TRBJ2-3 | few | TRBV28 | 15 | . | TGTGCCAGCAGTTCACACAGGCCTAGCACAGATACGCAGTATTTT | CASSSHRPSTDTQYF
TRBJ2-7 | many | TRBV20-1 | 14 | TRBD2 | TGCAGTGCTAGAGATCCCCAGGTGGGGGGGGAGCAGTACTTC | CSARDPQVGGEQYF
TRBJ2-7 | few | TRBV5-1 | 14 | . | TGCGCCAGCAGCTTTTTGTCAGCCTCCTACGAGCAGTACTTC | CASSFLSASYEQYF
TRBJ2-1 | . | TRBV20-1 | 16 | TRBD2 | TGCAGTGCTAGAGATCCTAGCGGGGGATCTGGAGATGAGCAGTTCTTC | CSARDPSGGSGDEQFF
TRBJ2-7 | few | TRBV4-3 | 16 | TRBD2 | TGCGCCAGCAGCCAAGATTTAATAGCGGGGGGTTACGAGCAGTACTTC | CASSQDLIAGGYEQYF
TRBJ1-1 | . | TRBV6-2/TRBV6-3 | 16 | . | TGTGCCAGCAGCCCCTCACCATTGGGGGAGCAAGGTGAAGCTTTCTTT | CASSPSPLGEQGEAFF
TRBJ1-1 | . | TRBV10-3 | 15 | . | TGTGCCATCAGTGAGTCGGGGGCGGGGGGCACTGAAGCTTTCTTT | CAISESGAGGTEAFF
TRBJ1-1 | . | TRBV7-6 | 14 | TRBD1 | TGTGCCAGCAGCAGACAGGGAGGTATTACTGAAGCTTTCTTT | CASSRQGGITEAFF
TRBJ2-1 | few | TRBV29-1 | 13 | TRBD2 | TGCAGCGTTGGGACTAGCGAAGAGTTAGGGCAGTTCTTC | CSVGTSEELGQFF
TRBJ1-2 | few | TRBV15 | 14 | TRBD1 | TGTGCCACCAGTTGGGACAGGGCTGGAACTGGCTACACCTTC | CATSWDRAGTGYTF
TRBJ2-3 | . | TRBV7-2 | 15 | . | TGTGCCAGCAGCTTAATCGGGCCTAGAGCAGATACGCAGTATTTT | CASSLIGPRADTQYF
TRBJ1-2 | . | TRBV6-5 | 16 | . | TGTGCCAGCAGTTACTCGATTTCAGGGATTAACTATGGCTACACCTTC | CASSYSISGINYGYTF
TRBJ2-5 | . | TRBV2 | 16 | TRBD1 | TGTGCCAGCAGCGCGAGCCGGGACAGGATATGGGAGACCCAGTACTTC | CASSASRDRIWETQYF
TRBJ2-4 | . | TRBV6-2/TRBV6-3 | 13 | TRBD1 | TGTGCCAGCAGTCCGGGACAGCCAAACATTCAGTACTTC | CASSPGQPNIQYF
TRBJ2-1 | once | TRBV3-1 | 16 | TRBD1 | TGTGCCAGCAGTCAGGTCCGGACAGGGGTCCGCGATGAGCAGTTCTTC | CASSQVRTGVRDEQFF
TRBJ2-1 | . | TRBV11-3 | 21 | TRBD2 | TGTGCCAGCAGCGGCACAGGATCGGGGCTAGCGGGAGATAGCTCCTACAATGAGCAGTTCTTC | CASSGTGSGLAGDSSYNEQFF
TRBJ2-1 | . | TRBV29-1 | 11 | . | TGCAGCGTTACAGGTGACAATGAGCAGTTCTTC | CSVTGDNEQFF
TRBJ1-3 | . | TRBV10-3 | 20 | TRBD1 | TGTGCCATCAGTGACCCGAGCGGGCCGGGACAGGGGTTTACTGGAAACACCATATATTTT | CAISDPSGPGQGFTGNTIYF
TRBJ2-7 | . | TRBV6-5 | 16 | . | TGTGCCAGCAGTTACTCGAAGGCGGATCGAAACTACGAGCAGTACTTC | CASSYSKADRNYEQYF
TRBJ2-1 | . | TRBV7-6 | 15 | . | TGTGCCAGCAGCGAGATGATTGATACCTACAATGAGCAGTTCTTC | CASSEMIDTYNEQFF
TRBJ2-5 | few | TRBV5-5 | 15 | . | TGTGCCAGCAGCTTTGACGGGCTTCGGATTGGGGAGCAGTACTTC | CASSFDGLRIGEQYF
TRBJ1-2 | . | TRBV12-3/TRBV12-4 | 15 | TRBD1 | TGTGCCAGCAGTTATACGGGACAGGGGGCCGGTGGCTACACCTTC | CASSYTGQGAGGYTF